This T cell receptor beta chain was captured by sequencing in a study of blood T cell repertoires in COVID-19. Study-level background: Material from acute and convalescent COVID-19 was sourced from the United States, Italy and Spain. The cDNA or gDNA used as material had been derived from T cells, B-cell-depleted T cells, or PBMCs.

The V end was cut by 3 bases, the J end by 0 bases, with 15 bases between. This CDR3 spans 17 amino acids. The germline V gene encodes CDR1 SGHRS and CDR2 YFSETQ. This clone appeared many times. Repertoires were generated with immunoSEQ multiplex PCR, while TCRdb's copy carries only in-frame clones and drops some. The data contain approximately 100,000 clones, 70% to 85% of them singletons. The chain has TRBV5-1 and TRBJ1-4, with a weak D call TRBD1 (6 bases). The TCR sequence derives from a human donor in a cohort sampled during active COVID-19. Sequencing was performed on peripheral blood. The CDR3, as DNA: TGCGCCAGCAGCTCACGACAGGTCGCTTCAACTAATGAAAAACTGTTTTTT. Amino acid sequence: CASSSRQVASTNEKLFF.